Listed below are T cell receptor beta chains from one sample, sequenced in a study of T-cell reconstitution after alpha-beta-depleted transplantation in children. TCRdb analysed the PCR reads with MiXCR anew, one entry per CDR3 protein. The table records a few hundred thousand distinct CDR3 sequences, about 20% of them present only once. The specimen comprised PBMCs from the stem cell graft donor, sampled from the stem cell graft. These TCRs come from a human donor who donated a stem cell graft to a child with acute myeloid leukemia. CDR3s include the opening cysteine and the closing phenylalanine or tryptophan. D genes are given only for firm matches. Some rows mark clone size as missing; the rest say once, few, many or name a class of expanded clone.

v_call,j_call,d_call,clone_size,cdr3_aa,cdr3_nt
TRBV20-1,TRBJ2-1,-,-,CSARTKAVSSYNEQFF,TGCAGTGCTAGAACAAAAGCGGTTAGCTCCTACAATGAGCAGTTCTTC
TRBV24-1,TRBJ1-5,-,few,CATAFGINQPQHF,TGTGCCACCGCGTTTGGGATCAATCAGCCCCAGCATTTT
TRBV7-2,TRBJ2-3,TRBD2,few,CASSLRLAGVTDTQYF,TGTGCCAGCAGCTTACGGCTAGCGGGGGTGACAGATACGCAGTATTTT
TRBV25-1,TRBJ2-7,-,-,CASSDYSYEQYF,TGTGCCAGCAGTGATTACTCCTACGAGCAGTACTTC
TRBV29-1,TRBJ2-5,-,many,CSVRQPGETQYF,TGCAGCGTTCGACAACCTGGAGAGACCCAGTACTTC
TRBV7-2,TRBJ1-2,-,-,CASSLDWGAAAPGYTF,TGTGCCAGCAGCTTAGACTGGGGAGCTGCGGCGCCCGGCTACACCTTC
TRBV11-3,TRBJ2-1,TRBD2,-,CASSYHGRASYNEQFF,TGTGCCAGCAGCTATCACGGGAGGGCATCCTACAATGAGCAGTTCTTC
TRBV20-1,TRBJ2-1,TRBD2,many,CSARESGGPKVEQFF,TGCAGTGCTAGAGAATCGGGAGGGCCAAAGGTTGAGCAGTTCTTC
TRBV5-1,TRBJ1-4,-,few,CASSLMGTEKLFF,TGCGCCAGCAGCTTGATGGGAACTGAAAAACTGTTTTTT
TRBV29-1,TRBJ2-1,-,-,CSVLGVGYNEQFF,TGCAGCGTTCTCGGGGTGGGGTACAATGAGCAGTTCTTC
TRBV24-1,TRBJ2-7,TRBD2,many,CATSDSGTSSYEQYF,TGTGCCACCAGTGACTCCGGGACTAGCTCCTACGAGCAGTACTTC
TRBV20-1,TRBJ2-3,-,many,CSASSDNTDTQYF,TGCAGTGCTAGCAGCGACAACACAGATACGCAGTATTTT
TRBV4-2,TRBJ1-1,-,few,CASSQVPGLVTEAFF,TGTGCCAGCAGCCAAGTTCCGGGGTTAGTAACTGAAGCTTTCTTT
TRBV12-3/TRBV12-4,TRBJ2-6,-,-,CASSPLGLSSGANVLTF,TGTGCCAGCAGTCCCCTGGGACTGTCCTCTGGGGCCAACGTCCTGACTTTC
TRBV5-4,TRBJ2-4,-,-,CASSSPHDGPNIQYF,TGTGCCAGCAGCTCGCCTCACGACGGACCCAACATTCAGTACTTC
TRBV28,TRBJ2-1,TRBD2,-,CASSLGAGVSFNEQFF,TGTGCCAGCAGTTTGGGTGCGGGAGTTTCCTTCAATGAGCAGTTCTTC
TRBV20-1,TRBJ1-2,TRBD1,-,CSALEQGDYGYTF,TGCAGTGCCCTAGAGCAGGGGGACTATGGCTACACCTTC
TRBV7-3,TRBJ2-7,-,-,CASGPRGGEQYF,TGTGCCAGCGGTCCTAGGGGAGGTGAGCAGTACTTC
TRBV6-5,TRBJ1-1,-,many,CASSYISMNTEAFF,TGTGCCAGCAGTTACATCAGCATGAACACTGAAGCTTTCTTT
TRBV9,TRBJ2-7,-,many,CASSGKQGIGEQYF,TGTGCCAGCAGCGGGAAACAGGGAATTGGCGAGCAGTACTTC
TRBV15,TRBJ1-1,-,few,CATSVHREDAFF,TGTGCCACCAGCGTCCACAGGGAGGACGCTTTCTTT
TRBV3-1,TRBJ2-7,TRBD1,many,CASSQVPQGLRHEQYF,TGTGCCAGCAGCCAAGTCCCACAGGGGCTTAGACACGAGCAGTACTTC
TRBV3-1,TRBJ2-5,-,many,CASSLRSGQETQYF,TGTGCCAGCAGCCTCAGGAGCGGCCAAGAGACCCAGTACTTC
TRBV11-2,TRBJ2-1,-,few,CASSALRDIPYNEQFF,TGTGCCAGCAGCGCGCTCCGGGACATCCCCTACAATGAGCAGTTCTTC
TRBV20-1,TRBJ2-5,-,few,CSARTGAGVEQETQYF,TGCAGTGCTCGAACGGGGGCGGGAGTGGAACAAGAGACCCAGTACTTC
TRBV2,TRBJ1-1,-,-,CASNRAGNTEAFF,TGTGCCAGCAACAGGGCTGGAAACACTGAAGCTTTCTTT
TRBV2,TRBJ1-3,-,-,CASSEVGGLGNTIYF,TGTGCCAGCAGTGAAGTGGGGGGGCTCGGAAACACCATATATTTT
TRBV20-1,TRBJ2-7,TRBD2,many,CSASGGSGAYEQYF,TGCAGTGCTTCGGGGGGTAGCGGGGCATACGAGCAGTACTTC
TRBV3-1,TRBJ2-7,-,-,CASSQAGVWEQYF,TGTGCCAGCAGCCAGGCGGGTGTGTGGGAGCAGTACTTC
TRBV6-1,TRBJ1-5,-,-,CASRQGLVSNQPQHF,TGTGCCAGCAGACAGGGCCTGGTTTCCAATCAGCCCCAGCATTTT
TRBV27,TRBJ2-3,TRBD2,-,CASSSSGLRPDTQYF,TGTGCCAGCAGTTCTAGCGGGCTCCGCCCAGATACGCAGTATTTT
TRBV15,TRBJ2-6,TRBD1,-,CATNRGRSSGANVLTF,TGTGCCACCAACAGGGGCCGAAGCTCTGGGGCCAACGTCCTGACTTTC
TRBV20-1,TRBJ2-1,TRBD2,few,CSASGGLLAGGSHEQFF,TGCAGTGCTAGCGGAGGCCTACTTGCGGGGGGATCACATGAGCAGTTCTTC
TRBV7-2,TRBJ1-2,-,few,CASSFPADAGYTF,TGTGCCAGCAGCTTCCCGGCTGATGCGGGCTACACCTTC
TRBV15,TRBJ2-1,-,-,CATSRDFYWGTREGSYNEQFF,TGTGCCACCAGCAGAGATTTTTATTGGGGCACTAGAGAGGGGTCCTACAATGAGCAGTTCTTC
TRBV7-9,TRBJ2-1,TRBD2,few,CASSLAAGVGEQFF,TGTGCCAGCAGCTTAGCAGCGGGAGTGGGTGAGCAGTTCTTC